This T cell receptor beta chain appears in the sequencing data of a study of control samples from healthy donors and cancer patients. Regarding this clone: Different DNA sequences within this sample yield the same CDR3.

Germline V gene lookup returns CDR1 SEHNR and CDR2 FQNEAQ (reference sequence). The CDR3 length is 14 residues. The ends were cut back, 1 base at V and 6 bases at J, with 10 bases in the middle. Profiled with immunoSEQ multiplex PCR; TCRdb holds only in-frame clones, not every one. The table includes approximately 170,000 clones, 91% detected once. Material for sequencing was blood. The chain carries TRBV7-9 and TRBJ1-5, with D possibly TRBD1 on 5 matching bases. The clonotype comes from a woman in her thirties in good health. The CDR3 DNA follows: TGTGCCAGCAGCTTAGGGGGGTGGGGTCAGCCCCAGCATTTT. This codes for CASSLGGWGQPQHF. Full variable domain (rest looked up from reference TRBV7-9 and TRBJ1-5): DTGVSQNPRHKITKRGQNVTFRCDPISEHNRLYWYRQTLGQGPEFLTYFQNEAQLEKSRLLSDRFSAERPKGSFSTLEIQRTEQGDSAMYLCASSLGGWGQPQHFGDGTRLSIL.